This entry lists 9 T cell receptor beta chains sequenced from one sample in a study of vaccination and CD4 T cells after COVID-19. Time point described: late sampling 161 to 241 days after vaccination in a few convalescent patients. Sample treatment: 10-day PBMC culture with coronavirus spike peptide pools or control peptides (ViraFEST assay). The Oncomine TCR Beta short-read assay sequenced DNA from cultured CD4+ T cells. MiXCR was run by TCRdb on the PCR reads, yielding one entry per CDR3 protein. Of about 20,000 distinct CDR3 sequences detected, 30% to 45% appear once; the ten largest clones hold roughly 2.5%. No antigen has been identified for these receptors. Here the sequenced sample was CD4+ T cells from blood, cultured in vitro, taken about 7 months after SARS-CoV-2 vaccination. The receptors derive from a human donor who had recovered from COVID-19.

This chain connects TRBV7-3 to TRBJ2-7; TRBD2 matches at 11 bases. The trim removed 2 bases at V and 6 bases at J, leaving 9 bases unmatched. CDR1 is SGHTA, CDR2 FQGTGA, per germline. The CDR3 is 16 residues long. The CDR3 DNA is TGTGCCAGCAGCTTAGGGACTAGCGGTACAGGGGCCGAGCAGTACTTC. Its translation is CASSLGTSGTGAEQYF.

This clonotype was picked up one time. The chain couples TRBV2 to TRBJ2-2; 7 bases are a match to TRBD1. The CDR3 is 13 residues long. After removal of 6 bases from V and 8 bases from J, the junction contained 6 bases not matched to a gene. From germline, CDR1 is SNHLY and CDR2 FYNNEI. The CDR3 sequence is CASRRTGAGELFF. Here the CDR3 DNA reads TGTGCCAGCAGACGCACAGGGGCTGGGGAGCTGTTTTTT.

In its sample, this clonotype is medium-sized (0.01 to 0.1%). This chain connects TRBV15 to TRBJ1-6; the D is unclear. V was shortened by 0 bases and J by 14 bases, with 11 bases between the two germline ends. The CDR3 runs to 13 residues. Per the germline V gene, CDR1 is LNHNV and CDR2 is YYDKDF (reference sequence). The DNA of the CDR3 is TGTGCCACCAGCAGAGATATGCTCTCGGCCCTCCACTTT. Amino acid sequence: CATSRDMLSALHF.

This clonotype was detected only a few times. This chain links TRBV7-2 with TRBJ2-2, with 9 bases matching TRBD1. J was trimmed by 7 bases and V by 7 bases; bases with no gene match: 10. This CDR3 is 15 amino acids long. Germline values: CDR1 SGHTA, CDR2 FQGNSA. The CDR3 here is CASTRQGGMDGELFF. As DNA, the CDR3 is TGTGCCAGCACCCGACAGGGGGGTATGGACGGGGAGCTGTTTTTT.

This CDR3 reads CASSLERKETQYF. DNA of the CDR3: TGTGCCAGCAGCTTAGAGCGGAAAGAGACCCAGTACTTC. The chain is built from TRBV7-7 and TRBJ2-5; maybe TRBD2 (5 bases). Trimming cost V 1 base and J 3 bases, with 6 bases left between them. The length of the CDR3 is 13 residues. Germline V gene lookup returns CDR1 SSHAT and CDR2 FNYEAQ (reference sequence).

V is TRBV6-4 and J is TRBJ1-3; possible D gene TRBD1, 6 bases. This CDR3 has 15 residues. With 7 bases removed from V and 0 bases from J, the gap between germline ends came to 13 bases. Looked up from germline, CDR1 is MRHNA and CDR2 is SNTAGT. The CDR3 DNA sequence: TGTGCCAGCACACTCCGGGACAACTCTGGAAACACCATATATTTT. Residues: CASTLRDNSGNTIYF.

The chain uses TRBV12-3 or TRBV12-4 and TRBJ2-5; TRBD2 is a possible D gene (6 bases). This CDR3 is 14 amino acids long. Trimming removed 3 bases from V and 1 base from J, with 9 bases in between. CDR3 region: CASSFRGIQETQYF. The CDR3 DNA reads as TGTGCCAGCAGTTTCCGCGGGATCCAAGAGACCCAGTACTTC.

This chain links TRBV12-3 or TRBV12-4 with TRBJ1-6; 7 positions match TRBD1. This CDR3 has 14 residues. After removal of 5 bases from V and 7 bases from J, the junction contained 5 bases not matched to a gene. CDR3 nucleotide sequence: TGTGCCAGCAGTATCGGACAGGTCAATTCACCCCTCCACTTT. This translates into CASSIGQVNSPLHF.

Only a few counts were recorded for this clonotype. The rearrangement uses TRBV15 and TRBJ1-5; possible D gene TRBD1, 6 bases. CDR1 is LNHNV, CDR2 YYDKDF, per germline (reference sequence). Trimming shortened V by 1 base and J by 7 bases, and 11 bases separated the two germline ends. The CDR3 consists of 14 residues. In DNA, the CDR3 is TGTGCCACCAGCAGAGCCGGGGGCTGGCAGCCCCAGCATTTT. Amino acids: CATSRAGGWQPQHF.